This entry lists 24 T cell receptor beta chains sequenced from one sample in a study of shared clonotypes between healthy human individuals. TCRdb keeps only in-frame clones here, not all; method: immunoSEQ multiplex PCR. Among roughly 700,000 clones, approximately 74% were seen once, and the ten largest hold around 1.6%. Sequencing was done on a sample of memory CD4+ T cells sorted from blood. The subset denotes: CD45RA-negative fraction. These receptors all come from a woman aged 30 to 39 in good health.

The V call is TRBV29-1, the J call TRBJ2-1; 9 nucleotides match TRBD1. J gave up 9 bases and V 4 bases, and 10 bases lay outside the gene matches. The CDR3 sequence is 14 residues long. Germline loops: CDR1 SQVTM, CDR2 ANQGSEA. CDR3 bases: TGCAGCGTTGTCAGGGGACAGGGAAAATTTGAGCAGTTCTTC. Protein product: CSVVRGQGKFEQFF.

The DNA for the CDR3 is TGTGCCAGCAGCTTGGGGCGGGAGGCCGGGGAGCTGTTTTTT. Its protein product is CASSLGREAGELFF. The V and J genes are TRBV5-4 and TRBJ2-2; TRBD2 matches 8 bases. Unmatched junction bases numbered 1, after V lost 0 bases and J lost 6 bases. This CDR3 region has 14 residues. CDR1 SGHNT and CDR2 YYREEE come from the germline V gene (reference sequence). Based on the CDR3 plus reference TRBV5-4 and TRBJ2-2, the full variable domain is ETGVTQSPTHLIKTRGQQVTLRCSSQSGHNTVSWYQQALGQGPQFIFQYYREEENGRGNFPPRFSGLQFPNYSSELNVNALELDDSALYLCASSLGREAGELFFGEGSRLTVL.

The chain is built from TRBV18 and TRBJ1-5, with D uncertain. In germline, CDR1 is KGHSH, CDR2 LQKENI. The V end was cut by 6 bases, the J end by 5 bases, with 11 bases between. The CDR3 consists of 13 residues. The CDR3 region has the DNA TGTGCCAGCTCCGCAGAGGGATATCAGCCCCAGCATTTT. Translated: CASSAEGYQPQHF.

J is TRBJ2-7 and V is TRBV29-1, with TRBD1 as a possible D gene (6 bases). The length of the CDR3 is 12 residues. Germline CDR1 is SQVTM and CDR2 is ANQGSEA. The V end lost 1 base, the J end lost 4 bases, and 8 bases lay between the germline ends. In nucleotides, the CDR3 is TGCAGCGTTGAAGGGGGACAATACGAGCAGTACTTC. It translates to CSVEGGQYEQYF.

V is TRBV7-3 and J is TRBJ1-4; 7 bases line up with TRBD1. V lost 2 bases and J lost 6; bases outside the gene matches: 15. In germline, CDR1 is SGHTA, CDR2 FQGTGA. The CDR3 runs 18 residues. CDR3 in amino acids: CASSLPHNRTGMDEKLFF. The DNA for the CDR3 is TGTGCCAGCAGCTTACCCCATAATAGGACAGGTATGGATGAAAAACTGTTTTTT.

This rearrangement joins TRBV2 to TRBJ1-3; D call uncertain. The CDR3 contains 13 residues. Trimming cost V 3 bases and J 5 bases, with 8 bases left between them. The germline CDR1 and CDR2 sequences are SNHLY and FYNNEI. The CDR3 DNA follows: TGTGCCAGCAGTGAGCAGGAAAGAAACACCATATATTTT. This codes for CASSEQERNTIYF. The full variable domain, with the rest looked up from reference TRBV2 and TRBJ1-3, is EPEVTQTPSHQVTQMGQEVILRCVPISNHLYFYWYRQILGQKVEFLVSFYNNEISEKSEIFDDQFSVERPDGSNFTLKIRSTKLEDSAMYFCASSEQERNTIYFGEGSWLTVV.

The chain has TRBV5-1 and TRBJ2-6; no reliable D call. Germline V lookup: CDR1 SGHRS, CDR2 YFSETQ. Deletions cut 5 bases from V and 2 bases from J, with 11 bases between. CDR3 length: 15 residues. The CDR3 sequence is CASRPGPAGANVLTF. The CDR3 nucleotides read TGCGCCAGCAGACCAGGACCCGCTGGGGCCAACGTCCTGACTTTC.

This clone was counted once. The chain couples TRBV5-4 to TRBJ2-1; D unclear. V was trimmed by 3 bases and J by 10 bases, leaving 17 bases between them. CDR1 and CDR2 (germline): SGHNT, YYREEE (reference sequence). There are 14 residues in the CDR3. In DNA form, the CDR3 reads TGTGCCAGCAGCTCGACACTGGATCGTGGGGAGCAGTTCTTC. Translated: CASSSTLDRGEQFF. The complete variable domain, with remaining parts taken from reference TRBV5-4 and TRBJ2-1, reads ETGVTQSPTHLIKTRGQQVTLRCSSQSGHNTVSWYQQALGQGPQFIFQYYREEENGRGNFPPRFSGLQFPNYSSELNVNALELDDSALYLCASSSTLDRGEQFFGPGTRLTVL.

The chain couples TRBV19 to TRBJ2-1; TRBD2 matches 7 bases. The V gene's germline CDR1 is LNHDA and CDR2 SQIVND (reference sequence). V dropped 7 bases and J dropped 0; count of bases not matched to a gene: 15. CDR3 length equals 18 residues. CDR3 sequence reads: CASIRRFGGTNSYNEQFF. DNA for the CDR3: TGTGCCAGTATTAGGAGGTTTGGCGGGACTAACTCCTACAATGAGCAGTTCTTC.

The gene calls are TRBV30 and TRBJ1-1; 7 bases fit TRBD1. J lost 2 bases, V lost 8 bases, and 8 bases had no gene match. CDR1 is GTSNPN and CDR2 is SVGIG in the germline V gene (reference sequence). CDR3 size: 13 residues. The CDR3 DNA sequence: TGTGCCCTGGAACGACAGGGCAACACTGAAGCTTTCTTT. Encoded protein: CALERQGNTEAFF.

At least ten counts were recorded for this clone. This sequence joins TRBV27 and TRBJ2-6; D gene ambiguous. The V end lost 5 bases, the J end lost 0 bases, and 11 bases lay between the germline ends. Germline V gene sequence: CDR1 MNHEY, CDR2 SMNVEV (reference sequence). This CDR3 has 16 amino acids. The CDR3 sequence is CASSPQYSSGANVLTF. DNA for the CDR3: TGTGCCAGCAGTCCCCAATATTCCTCTGGGGCCAACGTCCTGACTTTC.

This clone was counted between two and nine times. The sample holds other DNA sequences that translate to the same CDR3. CDR3 protein: CASSVSGRAGYEQYF. DNA of the CDR3: TGTGCCAGTAGCGTTAGCGGGAGGGCCGGCTACGAGCAGTACTTC. V and J are TRBV19 and TRBJ2-7; TRBD2 matches at 11 bases. CDR1 and CDR2 from the germline V gene are LNHDA and SQIVND (reference sequence). The CDR3 length is 15 residues. Germline trimming cut 6 bases from V and 3 bases from J; bases unmatched to any gene: 7.

V usage is TRBV30 and J usage is TRBJ1-1; D may be TRBD1 (6 bases). CDR1 is GTSNPN and CDR2 is SVGIG in the germline V gene (reference sequence). The V gene lost 2 bases and the J gene lost 4 bases, with 11 bases spanning the gap. The CDR3 totals 13 residues. The CDR3 coding sequence is TGTGCCTGGAGTAAAGGGGGGCCCACTGAAGCTTTCTTT. Its protein product is CAWSKGGPTEAFF.

CDR3 sequence (DNA): TGCGCCAGCAGCTTGGGAGGGACAGGGACGCAAGAGACCCAGTACTTC. It specifies CASSLGGTGTQETQYF. J is TRBJ2-5 and V is TRBV5-1; 9 positions agree with TRBD1. This CDR3 spans 16 amino acids. The germline V gene encodes CDR1 SGHRS and CDR2 YFSETQ. Unmatched junction bases numbered 5, after V lost 0 bases and J lost 2 bases.

This clone was counted only a few times. The rearrangement joins TRBV5-1 to TRBJ1-1; D gene ambiguous. Between the trimmed V and J ends, which lost 0 bases and 0 bases, there was a span of 9 bases. The CDR3 is 15 amino acids. Germline assignment: CDR1 SGHRS and CDR2 YFSETQ. CDR3 protein: CASSLVVNLNTEAFF. In nucleotides, the CDR3 is TGCGCCAGCAGCTTGGTGGTAAATTTGAACACTGAAGCTTTCTTT.

The chain uses TRBV28 and TRBJ2-7, with TRBD1 matching 7 bases. Germline V lookup: CDR1 MDHEN, CDR2 SYDVKM. V was clipped by 10 bases and J by 5 bases; unmatched bases: 11. This CDR3 has 13 residues. CDR3 in amino acids: CATLTGNRNEQYF. The DNA for the CDR3 is TGTGCCACCCTGACAGGGAACAGGAACGAGCAGTACTTC.

The gene calls are TRBV27 and TRBJ1-5; D remains ambiguous. CDR1 and CDR2 (germline): MNHEY, SMNVEV (reference sequence). The CDR3 extends over 13 amino acids. V lost 6 bases to trimming and J lost 2 bases, with 8 bases between them. The CDR3 protein is CASRRTGNQPQHF. In DNA, the CDR3 is TGTGCCAGCAGAAGAACAGGCAATCAGCCCCAGCATTTT.

This clone was counted at least ten times. The rearrangement uses TRBV29-1 and TRBJ2-3; no definite D call. The germline gives CDR1 SQVTM, CDR2 ANQGSEA. Trimming pared 4 bases from V and 4 bases from J, leaving 12 bases between. The CDR3 is 13 amino acids. In DNA form, the CDR3 reads TGCAGCGTTGTACAGACAACCTCAGATACGCAGTATTTT. As protein: CSVVQTTSDTQYF.

The V call is TRBV5-8, the J call TRBJ2-3; 11 nucleotides agree with TRBD2. Germline lookup yields CDR1 SGHTS and CDR2 YDEGEE. The ends lost 6 bases at V and 2 bases at J; junction bases unmatched: 8. CDR3 size: 16 residues. The CDR3 coding sequence is TGTGCCAGCACCTTAGGGACTAGCGGAGTCACAGATACGCAGTATTTT. Translation gives CASTLGTSGVTDTQYF.

DNA of the CDR3: TGTGCCAGCAACCCATGGGTTAGCAATCAGCCCCAGCATTTT. Protein product: CASNPWVSNQPQHF. The V and J genes are TRBV6-1 and TRBJ1-5, with unresolved D. V gave up 7 bases and J gave up 0 bases, with 10 bases separating them. The CDR3 covers 14 residues. Germline CDR1 MNHNS, CDR2 SASEGT.

The sample holds a few counts of this clone. The chain combines TRBV7-2 with TRBJ1-5, with D maybe TRBD1 (6 bases). This CDR3 spans 15 amino acids. The V end was cut by 1 base, the J end by 7 bases, with 14 bases between. Germline lookup yields CDR1 SGHTA and CDR2 FQGNSA. The DNA for the CDR3 is TGTGCCAGCAGCTTAGTAGGTGGGGGCAGGCAGCCCCAGCATTTT. Protein: CASSLVGGGRQPQHF. Drawing the rest from reference TRBV7-2 and TRBJ1-5, the complete variable domain is GAGVSQSPSNKVTEKGKDVELRCDPISGHTALYWYRQSLGQGLEFLIYFQGNSAPDKSGLPSDRFSAERTGGSVSTLTIQRTQQEDSAVYLCASSLVGGGRQPQHFGDGTRLSIL.

The chain has TRBV28 and TRBJ1-5, with D unclear. The CDR3 has 14 amino acids. V dropped 6 bases and J dropped 3 bases, with 12 bases sitting between them. The germline V gene has CDR1 MDHEN and CDR2 SYDVKM. The CDR3 DNA reads as TGTGCCAGCAGGGATCCGGCCGACAATCAGCCCCAGCATTTT. Translating gives CASRDPADNQPQHF.

The rearrangement uses TRBV4-1 and TRBJ1-2; possible D gene TRBD1, 5 bases. V lost 2 bases and J lost 4, with 11 bases in between. Germline values: CDR1 MGHRA, CDR2 YSYEKL. The CDR3 contains 14 residues. The CDR3 nucleotides read TGCGCCAGCAGCCAATACCGGACACCCTATGGCTACACCTTC. Its protein product is CASSQYRTPYGYTF.

Remarks on this clone: This likely traces to a read error, being one base from a far larger clone. Other nucleotide sequences in the sample specify the same CDR3. V and J are TRBV5-1 and TRBJ2-1; D not certain. This CDR3 is built from 15 residues. The V end lost 0 bases, the J end lost 0 bases, and 7 bases lay between the germline ends. Germline assignment: CDR1 SGHRS and CDR2 YFSETQ. The DNA for the CDR3 is TGCGCCAGCAGCTTGGATTCAAGCTCCTACAATGAGCAGTTCTTC. It translates to CASSLDSSSYNEQFF.